This T cell receptor (beta chain) was recorded in a study of blood T cells in healthy people across ages. A few counts support this clonotype. The target antigen is unknown. A minimum of 5.5 micrograms of total RNA was extracted per sample. With a J-beta primer mix and a sample-barcoded 5' primer, a second PCR ran 7 to 11 cycles. A tag from a template-switch adaptor with 12 random nucleotides marked each cDNA molecule. From the 5' RACE reads, TCRdb called clonotypes with MiXCR, one entry per CDR3 protein. Of roughly 1,500,000 distinct CDR3 sequences in the sample, about 31% were seen once. Germline loops: CDR1 MNHEY, CDR2 SVGAGI. J was trimmed by 0 bases and V by 6 bases; bases with no gene match: 8. The CDR3 has 17 residues. Study conclusions and caveats: There was a strong correlation between TCR beta diversity and naive T cell percentage.

The sequenced sample consisted of blood. The receptor was isolated from a young woman in good health. The J gene is TRBJ2-6, the V gene TRBV6-5, with 7 bases aligning to TRBD1. The CDR3 loop reads CASSRTGATSGANVLTF. The CDR3 nucleotides read TGTGCCAGCAGCCGGACAGGCGCTACCTCTGGGGCCAACGTCCTGACTTTC.